This T cell receptor beta chain was sequenced during a study of blood T cell repertoires in COVID-19. V dropped 2 bases and J dropped 7 bases, with 14 bases sitting between them. Per germline, CDR1 WNHNN and CDR2 SYGVQD (reference sequence). This CDR3 has 14 amino acids. The table came from immunoSEQ multiplex PCR; TCRdb's copy has only in-frame clones and leaves some out. Among around 150,000 clones, 80% to 90% were seen once, and the ten largest hold about 2.8%. This clone showed up just a few times. Specimen: peripheral blood. This sequence was found in a man in his sixties with acute or convalescent COVID-19. The chain carries TRBV10-1 and TRBJ1-1; possible D gene TRBD1, 6 bases. The CDR3 DNA follows: TGCGCCAGCAGTGAGCTCCCAGGGGCGGATGAAGCTTTCTTT. It encodes CASSELPGADEAFF.